Listed below are T cell receptor beta chains from one sample, sequenced in a study of blood T cell repertoires in COVID-19. Data came from immunoSEQ multiplex PCR; TCRdb stores just in-frame clones and leaves some out. Among 150,000 to 200,000 clones listed, approximately 84% were seen once. What was sequenced was peripheral blood. The source is a man aged 35 to 55 with acute or convalescent COVID-19. Both conserved end residues are part of each CDR3. Each record gives: clone size, D gene, J gene, V gene, CDR3 DNA, CDR3 protein. A D gene is named only where the DNA matches it firmly. Clone size is given for some rows only: seen once, a few or many times, or a class if the clone is expanded.

clone_size: .; d_call: TRBD1; j_call: TRBJ1-5; v_call: TRBV6-5; cdr3_nt: TGTGCCAGCAGTTCGGGACAGGGTAATATAGCTCAGCCCCAGCATTTT; cdr3_aa: CASSSGQGNIAQPQHF
clone_size: .; d_call: TRBD1; j_call: TRBJ2-2; v_call: TRBV2; cdr3_nt: TGTGCCAGCAGTGAAGAGGGGGACAGGGCGGCCGGGGAGCTGTTTTTT; cdr3_aa: CASSEEGDRAAGELFF
clone_size: .; d_call: .; j_call: TRBJ1-2; v_call: TRBV6-5; cdr3_nt: TGTGCCAGCACAGTACAGGCCCTTGGCTACACCTTC; cdr3_aa: CASTVQALGYTF
clone_size: .; d_call: .; j_call: TRBJ2-1; v_call: TRBV2; cdr3_nt: TGTGCCAGCTCTGTAAAGGGGCTTGCTGAGCAGTTCTTC; cdr3_aa: CASSVKGLAEQFF
clone_size: .; d_call: TRBD1; j_call: TRBJ1-1; v_call: TRBV4-3; cdr3_nt: TGCGCCAGCAGCCAAGGACAGGGGAAAACTGAAGCTTTCTTT; cdr3_aa: CASSQGQGKTEAFF
clone_size: .; d_call: TRBD1; j_call: TRBJ1-4; v_call: TRBV6-5; cdr3_nt: TGTGCCAGCAGCCGGACAGGGTTTGGAGAAAAACTGTTTTTT; cdr3_aa: CASSRTGFGEKLFF
clone_size: .; d_call: TRBD1; j_call: TRBJ2-7; v_call: TRBV2; cdr3_nt: TGTGCCAGCCGTCCAGGGGCACAGGGGGTCGGGCAGTACTTC; cdr3_aa: CASRPGAQGVGQYF
clone_size: .; d_call: TRBD1; j_call: TRBJ1-5; v_call: TRBV10-3; cdr3_nt: TGTGCCATCAGTGCGGGAAGCCAGGGGGCGAATCAGCCCCAGCATTTT; cdr3_aa: CAISAGSQGANQPQHF
clone_size: .; d_call: .; j_call: TRBJ2-3; v_call: TRBV6-2/TRBV6-3; cdr3_nt: TGTGCCAGCAGTTACTCGTGGAACGGCGGGGCAGATACGCAGTATTTT; cdr3_aa: CASSYSWNGGADTQYF
clone_size: .; d_call: .; j_call: TRBJ1-2; v_call: TRBV5-1; cdr3_nt: TGCGCCAGCAGCATAGGACAGCCTGAAGATGGCTACACCTTC; cdr3_aa: CASSIGQPEDGYTF
clone_size: .; d_call: .; j_call: TRBJ1-6; v_call: TRBV7-9; cdr3_nt: TGTGCCAGCAGCTTGGGGGCCAAACCCCTCCACTTT; cdr3_aa: CASSLGAKPLHF
clone_size: .; d_call: .; j_call: TRBJ1-1; v_call: TRBV7-8; cdr3_nt: TGTGCCAGCAGCTTAGCAAGGGTAGGGAGGGGAAACACTGAAGCTTTCTTT; cdr3_aa: CASSLARVGRGNTEAFF
clone_size: .; d_call: .; j_call: TRBJ2-5; v_call: TRBV5-4; cdr3_nt: TGTGCCAGCAGCTCAAAACGGGACACCGGAAGAGAGACCCAGTACTTC; cdr3_aa: CASSSKRDTGRETQYF
clone_size: .; d_call: .; j_call: TRBJ1-6; v_call: TRBV7-8; cdr3_nt: TGTGCCAGCAGCCCAGGGTATGGTTCACCCCTCCACTTT; cdr3_aa: CASSPGYGSPLHF
clone_size: .; d_call: TRBD1; j_call: TRBJ1-6; v_call: TRBV7-2; cdr3_nt: TGTGCCAGCAGCTCTTCCGGGACAGGGGTTCCCCTCCACTTT; cdr3_aa: CASSSSGTGVPLHF
clone_size: .; d_call: TRBD2; j_call: TRBJ2-1; v_call: TRBV3-1/TRBV3-2; cdr3_nt: TGTGCCAGCAGCCAAAGGCTAGCGGTAAAGAATGAGCAGTTCTTC; cdr3_aa: CASSQRLAVKNEQFF
clone_size: .; d_call: TRBD1; j_call: TRBJ2-1; v_call: TRBV14; cdr3_nt: TGTGCCAGCAGCCAAGTCTGGACAGGGGATGAGCAGTTCTTC; cdr3_aa: CASSQVWTGDEQFF
clone_size: .; d_call: TRBD1; j_call: TRBJ1-2; v_call: TRBV3-1/TRBV3-2; cdr3_nt: TGTGCCAGCAGCCAGGAGACAGGGTATGGCTACACCTTC; cdr3_aa: CASSQETGYGYTF
clone_size: .; d_call: TRBD1; j_call: TRBJ1-3; v_call: TRBV7-2; cdr3_nt: TGTGCCAGCAGCTCTAGGACAGGGGGCGGAAACACCATATATTTT; cdr3_aa: CASSSRTGGGNTIYF
clone_size: .; d_call: TRBD2; j_call: TRBJ2-2; v_call: TRBV11-2; cdr3_nt: TGTGCCAGCAGCCCGAGCGGGAAGAACACCGGGGAGCTGTTTTTT; cdr3_aa: CASSPSGKNTGELFF
clone_size: .; d_call: TRBD1; j_call: TRBJ1-2; v_call: TRBV7-9; cdr3_nt: TGTGCCAGCTCTCGGGTGGAGGGGGCTTATGGCTACACCTTC; cdr3_aa: CASSRVEGAYGYTF
clone_size: .; d_call: TRBD2; j_call: TRBJ2-1; v_call: TRBV6-2/TRBV6-3; cdr3_nt: TGTGCCAGCAGTCCCTCCGGGACTAGCGGGGGCAATGAGCAGTTCTTC; cdr3_aa: CASSPSGTSGGNEQFF
clone_size: .; d_call: .; j_call: TRBJ1-1; v_call: TRBV5-6; cdr3_nt: TGTGCCAGCAGCTTGGCCCCTTTAGACACTGAAGCTTTCTTT; cdr3_aa: CASSLAPLDTEAFF
clone_size: .; d_call: .; j_call: TRBJ2-2; v_call: TRBV7-3; cdr3_nt: TGTGCCAGCAGCTCCAGTAACACCGGGGAGCTGTTTTTT; cdr3_aa: CASSSSNTGELFF
clone_size: .; d_call: .; j_call: TRBJ2-7; v_call: TRBV9; cdr3_nt: TGTGCCAGCAGCGTAACGACAGGCTACGAGCAGTACTTC; cdr3_aa: CASSVTTGYEQYF
clone_size: .; d_call: TRBD1; j_call: TRBJ2-3; v_call: TRBV9; cdr3_nt: TGTGCCAGCAGCGGGTCGACAGGGGTTAGCACAGATACGCAGTATTTT; cdr3_aa: CASSGSTGVSTDTQYF
clone_size: .; d_call: TRBD1; j_call: TRBJ1-2; v_call: TRBV6-5; cdr3_nt: TGTGCCAGCAGGGCTGACAGGGCCTATGGCTACACCTTC; cdr3_aa: CASRADRAYGYTF
clone_size: .; d_call: TRBD1; j_call: TRBJ2-1; v_call: TRBV5-6; cdr3_nt: TGTGCCAGCAGCCTTGCATGGACAGGGCGGTCCAATGAGCAGTTCTTC; cdr3_aa: CASSLAWTGRSNEQFF
clone_size: .; d_call: TRBD2; j_call: TRBJ2-2; v_call: TRBV7-3; cdr3_nt: TGTGCCAGCAGTTTAGGGCCCCCCCGGGGGGGCTGGATCGGGGAGCTGTTTTTT; cdr3_aa: CASSLGPPRGGWIGELFF
clone_size: few; d_call: .; j_call: TRBJ2-7; v_call: TRBV5-1; cdr3_nt: TGCGCCAGCAGCTGGCTGAGGGAGGCGGGCGAGCAGTACTTC; cdr3_aa: CASSWLREAGEQYF
clone_size: .; d_call: .; j_call: TRBJ1-5; v_call: TRBV4-1; cdr3_nt: TGCGCCAGCAGCCAAGGCCAGGGAGGACAGCCCCAGCATTTT; cdr3_aa: CASSQGQGGQPQHF
clone_size: .; d_call: TRBD2; j_call: TRBJ2-1; v_call: TRBV28; cdr3_nt: TGTGCCAGCAGTCCACCGGGACTAGCATTAGTCGGTAATGAGCAGTTCTTC; cdr3_aa: CASSPPGLALVGNEQFF
clone_size: .; d_call: .; j_call: TRBJ2-2; v_call: TRBV19; cdr3_nt: TGTGCCAGTAAATTGAGCGACTATTTGACCGGGGAGCTGTTTTTT; cdr3_aa: CASKLSDYLTGELFF
clone_size: few; d_call: TRBD1; j_call: TRBJ1-1; v_call: TRBV5-1; cdr3_nt: TGCGCCAGCATCTCCGGGACAGGGGGCGTTGAAGCTTTCTTT; cdr3_aa: CASISGTGGVEAFF
clone_size: few; d_call: .; j_call: TRBJ1-2; v_call: TRBV5-1; cdr3_nt: TGCGCCAGCAGCTTGGACCCAGGGATGAACTATGGCTACACCTTC; cdr3_aa: CASSLDPGMNYGYTF
clone_size: .; d_call: .; j_call: TRBJ1-3; v_call: TRBV10-3; cdr3_nt: TGTGCCATCAGTGATGACAGTTACAGAAACACCATATATTTT; cdr3_aa: CAISDDSYRNTIYF
clone_size: .; d_call: TRBD1; j_call: TRBJ2-2; v_call: TRBV5-1; cdr3_nt: TGCGCCAGCAGCTTAAGACAGGGAAACACCGGGGAGCTGTTTTTT; cdr3_aa: CASSLRQGNTGELFF
clone_size: .; d_call: .; j_call: TRBJ1-4; v_call: TRBV4-3; cdr3_nt: TGCGCCAGCAGCCAGGACACACTTAATGAAAAACTGTTTTTT; cdr3_aa: CASSQDTLNEKLFF
clone_size: .; d_call: .; j_call: TRBJ1-1; v_call: TRBV19; cdr3_nt: TGTGCCAGGCTCACGGGGGTCAGTCACATGAACACTGAAGCTTTCTTT; cdr3_aa: CARLTGVSHMNTEAFF
clone_size: .; d_call: .; j_call: TRBJ1-4; v_call: TRBV10-1; cdr3_nt: TGCGCCAGCAGTGAAGGGACCCGGGGGGTACATGAAAAACTGTTTTTT; cdr3_aa: CASSEGTRGVHEKLFF
clone_size: .; d_call: .; j_call: TRBJ2-3; v_call: TRBV3-1/TRBV3-2; cdr3_nt: TGTGCCAGCAGCCCAGGGGACTACCGCACAGATACGCAGTATTTT; cdr3_aa: CASSPGDYRTDTQYF
clone_size: .; d_call: .; j_call: TRBJ1-5; v_call: TRBV28; cdr3_nt: TGTGCCAGCAGTTTAGGGGGGGGCAATCAGCCCCAGCATTTT; cdr3_aa: CASSLGGGNQPQHF
clone_size: .; d_call: .; j_call: TRBJ1-2; v_call: TRBV30; cdr3_nt: TGTGCCTGGAGTGTAGGGGCAGGCCTCTATGGCTACACCTTC; cdr3_aa: CAWSVGAGLYGYTF
clone_size: .; d_call: TRBD1; j_call: TRBJ1-5; v_call: TRBV6-6; cdr3_nt: TGTGCCAGCAAGCAGGGGGGCAATCAGCCCCAGCATTTT; cdr3_aa: CASKQGGNQPQHF
clone_size: .; d_call: .; j_call: TRBJ1-1; v_call: TRBV2; cdr3_nt: TGTGCCAGTAGGAGAGGGGGGGCCAAGGACACTGAAGCTTTCTTT; cdr3_aa: CASRRGGAKDTEAFF
clone_size: .; d_call: .; j_call: TRBJ2-7; v_call: TRBV27; cdr3_nt: TGTGCCAGCACCCCGTGGGGGGGGCGCTTGGACGAGCAGTACTTC; cdr3_aa: CASTPWGGRLDEQYF
clone_size: .; d_call: TRBD1; j_call: TRBJ1-1; v_call: TRBV6-5; cdr3_nt: TGTGCCAGCAATAGAGGGCAGGGGGCTGAAGCTTTCTTT; cdr3_aa: CASNRGQGAEAFF
clone_size: once; d_call: .; j_call: TRBJ1-1; v_call: TRBV18; cdr3_nt: TGTGCCAGCTCACCTAAGAGGCAGACGAACACTGAAGCTTTCTTT; cdr3_aa: CASSPKRQTNTEAFF
clone_size: .; d_call: TRBD2; j_call: TRBJ2-7; v_call: TRBV4-1; cdr3_nt: TGCGCCAGCAGCCGGACTAGCGGAGCCTACGAGCAGTACTTC; cdr3_aa: CASSRTSGAYEQYF
clone_size: .; d_call: TRBD1; j_call: TRBJ1-1; v_call: TRBV5-4; cdr3_nt: TGTGCCAGCAGCTTGGAGGGGACAGGGAACACTGAAGCTTTCTTT; cdr3_aa: CASSLEGTGNTEAFF
clone_size: .; d_call: .; j_call: TRBJ2-7; v_call: TRBV7-9; cdr3_nt: TGTGCCAGCAGTGTGGGGTCACACGGAGGGTACGAGCAGTACTTC; cdr3_aa: CASSVGSHGGYEQYF
clone_size: once; d_call: TRBD1; j_call: TRBJ2-1; v_call: TRBV6-5; cdr3_nt: TGTGCCAGCAGTATTCAGAGGACAGGGAGCAATGAGCAGTTCTTC; cdr3_aa: CASSIQRTGSNEQFF
clone_size: .; d_call: .; j_call: TRBJ1-5; v_call: TRBV7-2; cdr3_nt: TGTGCCAGCAGCCCAGGGTCAGGGGGCAATCAGCCCCAGCATTTT; cdr3_aa: CASSPGSGGNQPQHF
clone_size: .; d_call: TRBD1; j_call: TRBJ1-6; v_call: TRBV7-9; cdr3_nt: TGTGCCAGCAGCAAAATACAGGGGACCAATAATTCACCCCTCCACTTT; cdr3_aa: CASSKIQGTNNSPLHF
clone_size: .; d_call: .; j_call: TRBJ1-2; v_call: TRBV2; cdr3_nt: TGTGCCAGGCAGGGGTATTTGAGTGGCTACACCTTC; cdr3_aa: CARQGYLSGYTF
clone_size: .; d_call: TRBD1; j_call: TRBJ2-5; v_call: TRBV27; cdr3_nt: TGTGCCAGCAGTCTGGGACAGAAAGAGACCCAGTACTTC; cdr3_aa: CASSLGQKETQYF
clone_size: few; d_call: .; j_call: TRBJ2-1; v_call: TRBV7-3; cdr3_nt: TGTGCCAGCAGCTTAGAGGGTAGGTCGGACAATGAGCAGTTCTTC; cdr3_aa: CASSLEGRSDNEQFF
clone_size: few; d_call: .; j_call: TRBJ1-5; v_call: TRBV19; cdr3_nt: TGTGCCAGTAGTGTCCAGGGGTATCAGCCCCAGCATTTT; cdr3_aa: CASSVQGYQPQHF